Listed below are T cell receptor beta chains from one sample, sequenced in a study of response to subunit inactivated influenza vaccine. TCRdb reanalysed the RT-PCR reads using MiXCR and keeps one entry per CDR3 protein. The repertoire holds 150,000 to 200,000 distinct CDR3 sequences, with approximately 12% as singletons. This same sample was also part of a study on T cells expressing NK-cell markers.

Sequenced material: CD8+ T cells sorted from PBMCs, taken about 13 days after vaccination. The receptor source for this set is a man aged 50-60 years who received an inactivated influenza vaccine. Each CDR3 is given with its conserved first and last residue. D genes are given only for firm matches. Clone sizes are given selectively: once, few, many, or a class where the clone is expanded.

v_gene	j_gene	abundance	d_gene	CDR3nt	CDR3aa
TRBV2	TRBJ2-1	-	-	TGTGCCAGCAACCCCGACCCTAATGAGCAGTTCTTC	CASNPDPNEQFF
TRBV9	TRBJ2-2	-	-	TGTGCCAGCAGCGTAGTACCAGACACCGGGGAGCTGTTTTTT	CASSVVPDTGELFF
TRBV7-3	TRBJ2-5	-	-	TGTGCCAGCAGCCCCGGAGGACTATCACTTACCTACTTC	CASSPGGLSLTYF
TRBV20-1	TRBJ2-7	few	TRBD2	TGCAGTGTCGGGACTAGCGGGAGGACCACTATGGACGAGCAGTACTTC	CSVGTSGRTTMDEQYF
TRBV10-3	TRBJ2-3	many	TRBD2	TGTGCCATCACTCCAACTAGCGGGATTAGCACAGATACGCAGTATTTT	CAITPTSGISTDTQYF
TRBV10-2	TRBJ1-4	few	-	TGCGCCAGCAGTGAGTCACAGCTTAATGAAAAACTGTTTTTT	CASSESQLNEKLFF
TRBV20-1	TRBJ2-5	-	-	TGCAGTGGATGGCGGACCCAAGAGACCCAGTACTTC	CSGWRTQETQYF
TRBV27	TRBJ1-2	-	-	TGTGCCAGCCAAGGAGGACAGAATACCAACTATGGCTACACCTTC	CASQGGQNTNYGYTF
TRBV6-5	TRBJ2-1	few	TRBD2	TGTGCCAGCAGTTCTCAGCGGGAGTACCATGAGCAGTTCTTC	CASSSQREYHEQFF
TRBV4-3	TRBJ2-1	few	-	TGCGCCAGCAGCCAAGATAGTGGGGACGGTGAGCAGTTCTTC	CASSQDSGDGEQFF
TRBV9	TRBJ2-3	few	TRBD2	TGTGCCAGCAGCGTAGGGGGAAGCGGGGGGCCATGGGATACGCAGTATTTT	CASSVGGSGGPWDTQYF
TRBV12-3/TRBV12-4	TRBJ2-3	few	TRBD1	TGTGCCAGCTGTTCCCCCTTTCCGGGACAGGGTGTCAACACAGATACGCAGTATTTT	CASCSPFPGQGVNTDTQYF
TRBV7-6	TRBJ2-5	-	TRBD2	TGTGCCAGCAGCCTAGGACTAGCAGCCCACCAAGAGACCCAGTACTTC	CASSLGLAAHQETQYF
TRBV7-2	TRBJ1-1	few	-	TGTGCCAGCAGCTTAAAAGACAGTGTTCAAGCTTTCTTT	CASSLKDSVQAFF
TRBV14	TRBJ2-2	few	TRBD2	TGTGCCAGCAGCCACTGGACTAGCGGGACCGGGGAGCTGTTTTTT	CASSHWTSGTGELFF
TRBV7-2	TRBJ2-7	many	-	TGTGCCAGCAGCTTAGTAGATACAGCTGCCTACGAGCAGTACTTC	CASSLVDTAAYEQYF
TRBV20-1	TRBJ2-2	many	-	TGCAGTGCCAGGACAGTGGCGAACACCGGGGAGCTGTTTTTT	CSARTVANTGELFF
TRBV9	TRBJ2-7	-	TRBD1	TGTGCCAGCAGTTCCGGGACAGGGACGGACGAGCAGTACTTC	CASSSGTGTDEQYF
TRBV2	TRBJ2-1	-	-	TGTGCCAGCAGTGAAGTAAGCGGGTTCTACAATGAGCAGTTCTTC	CASSEVSGFYNEQFF
TRBV7-2	TRBJ2-1	few	TRBD2	TGTGCCAGCAGCTTACTAGCGGGGGCCACCTACAATGAGCAGTTCTTC	CASSLLAGATYNEQFF
TRBV29-1	TRBJ1-1	many	TRBD1	TGCAGCGTAGACGCAGGGGGCCGGGAGGGAGCTTTCTTT	CSVDAGGREGAFF
TRBV9	TRBJ1-2	-	-	TGTGCCAGCAGCGTAGGCCCTACGGGGAGCTATGGCTACACCTTC	CASSVGPTGSYGYTF
TRBV11-2	TRBJ2-1	many	TRBD2	TGTGCCAGCAGCTATACTAGCGGGGGCTACAATGAGCAGTTCTTC	CASSYTSGGYNEQFF
TRBV6-4	TRBJ1-5	-	-	TGTGCCAGCAGTGACTCAGTAATTGGGGGCAATCAGCCCCAGCATTTT	CASSDSVIGGNQPQHF
TRBV4-1	TRBJ1-4	-	-	TGCGCCAGCAGCCAAGGGGCGGAGAAGGAAAAACTGTTTTTT	CASSQGAEKEKLFF
TRBV28	TRBJ2-5	-	TRBD1	TGTGCCAGCAGTAGCTGGACGGCCAGGGGGGAGACCCAGTACTTC	CASSSWTARGETQYF
TRBV10-2	TRBJ2-7	-	TRBD2	TGCGCCAGCAGTGAGTCGACAGCGGGGCGGGAATACGAGCAGTACTTC	CASSESTAGREYEQYF
TRBV29-1	TRBJ2-1	few	-	TGCAGCGTTGAAGTTGAGCAGTTCTTC	CSVEVEQFF
TRBV27	TRBJ1-3	few	-	TGTGCCAGCAGTTCAGGGGGAAACACCATATATTTT	CASSSGGNTIYF